The 23 T cell receptor beta chains in this list originate from one sample, sequenced in a study of blood T cell repertoires in COVID-19. Generated by immunoSEQ multiplex PCR, the TCRdb table keeps only in-frame clones and is missing some. The repertoire holds roughly 130,000 clones, with roughly 80% as singletons. The specimen sequenced was peripheral blood. Source of these receptors: a man aged 50 or older with acute or convalescent COVID-19.

The chain carries TRBV28 and TRBJ2-1, with D perhaps TRBD1 (6 bases). In germline, CDR1 is MDHEN, CDR2 SYDVKM. Trimming stripped 6 bases from V and 3 bases from J, with 12 bases between. The CDR3 consists of 14 residues. In DNA, the CDR3 is TGTGCCAGCAGCCGGACAGCCAACTACAATGAGCAGTTCTTC. It is translated as CASSRTANYNEQFF.

The V and J genes are TRBV5-4 and TRBJ1-6; 7 bases fit TRBD1. Germline trimming cut 7 bases from V and 7 bases from J; bases unmatched to any gene: 11. From germline, CDR1 is SGHNT and CDR2 YYREEE (reference sequence). The CDR3 runs 15 residues. The CDR3 DNA follows: TGTGCCAGCTCGACTTACGGGACAGTCAATTCACCCCTCCACTTT. It encodes CASSTYGTVNSPLHF.

The table lists this clone with a few counts. V usage is TRBV5-5 and J usage is TRBJ1-1; the D is unclear. The germline CDR1 and CDR2 sequences are SGHKS and YYEKEE (reference sequence). Deletions cut 0 bases from V and 6 bases from J, with 12 bases between. CDR3 size: 14 residues. CDR3 protein: CASSLVPGEAEAFF. The CDR3 DNA reads TGTGCCAGCAGCTTGGTTCCAGGTGAAGCTGAAGCTTTCTTT.

The chain combines TRBV10-3 with TRBJ1-5; no firm D call. CDR3 size: 14 residues. CDR1 is ENHRY and CDR2 is SYGVKD in the germline V gene. V shed 6 bases and J shed 1 base, with 10 bases lying between them. The CDR3, as DNA: TGTGCCATCAGCCCTGCGGGGAGCAATCAGCCCCAGCATTTT. It is translated as CAISPAGSNQPQHF.

The chain is built from TRBV2 and TRBJ2-7, with 9 bases lining up with TRBD1. This CDR3 contains 13 residues. Germline CDR1 and CDR2: SNHLY and FYNNEI. With V trimmed by 8 bases and J by 5 bases, 7 bases remained unmatched. CDR3 sequence (DNA): TGTGCCAGCCAGGACAGGGGTTTGGACGAGCAGTACTTC. Encoded protein: CASQDRGLDEQYF.

The chain carries TRBV5-6 and TRBJ1-2; D ambiguous. V lost 0 bases and J 4 bases, leaving 10 bases between the germline ends. Germline V gene lookup returns CDR1 SGHDT and CDR2 YYEEEE. The CDR3 runs to 14 residues. CDR3 region: CASSLGGPLYGYTF. CDR3 DNA sequence: TGTGCCAGCAGCTTGGGAGGCCCCCTCTATGGCTACACCTTC.

This clone was picked up a small number of times. The chain employs TRBV11-2 and TRBJ1-2; no clear D gene. The CDR3 totals 13 residues. CDR1 and CDR2 (germline): SGHAT, FQNNGV. With 0 bases removed from V and 4 bases from J, the gap between germline ends came to 6 bases. Here the CDR3 DNA reads TGTGCCAGCAGCTTAGACGGGGTCTATGGCTACACCTTC. It specifies CASSLDGVYGYTF.

The chain has TRBV6-1 and TRBJ2-1; no clear D gene. Per germline, CDR1 MNHNS and CDR2 SASEGT. CDR3 length: 13 amino acids. V was trimmed by 1 base and J by 8 bases, leaving 9 bases between them. The CDR3 sequence: CASSEVGGDEQFF. The CDR3 nucleotides read TGTGCCAGCAGTGAAGTTGGCGGCGATGAGCAGTTCTTC.

This clone was recorded once. V gene TRBV6-6 combines with J gene TRBJ2-2; 8 nucleotides match TRBD1. Germline V CDR1 and CDR2: MNHNY, SVGAGI (reference sequence). With V trimmed by 6 bases and J by 11 bases, 8 bases remained unmatched. CDR3 length: 13 residues. The CDR3 sequence: CASSLFGQGELFF. The CDR3 DNA is TGTGCCAGCAGCCTATTCGGACAGGGAGAGCTGTTTTTT.

The gene calls are TRBV18 and TRBJ1-4; D gene ambiguous. From germline, CDR1 is KGHSH and CDR2 LQKENI. This CDR3 spans 15 amino acids. Deletions cut 1 base from V and 4 bases from J, with 10 bases between. In DNA form, the CDR3 reads TGTGCCAGCTCACCACACAAGGAGATTAATGAAAAACTGTTTTTT. Its protein is CASSPHKEINEKLFF. Drawing the rest from reference TRBV18 and TRBJ1-4, the complete variable domain is NAGVMQNPRHLVRRRGQEARLRCSPMKGHSHVYWYRQLPEEGLKFMVYLQKENIIDESGMPKERFSAEFPKEGPSILRIQQVVRGDSAAYFCASSPHKEINEKLFFGSGTQLSVL.

The rearrangement joins TRBV7-2 to TRBJ1-1; D is possibly TRBD1 (6 bases). The CDR3 spans 14 residues. Per germline, CDR1 SGHTA and CDR2 FQGNSA. Trimming took 2 bases from V and 4 from J, leaving 11 bases between them. CDR3 nucleotides: TGTGCCAGCAGCTTAAGGCAGGGGACCACTGAAGCTTTCTTT. It specifies CASSLRQGTTEAFF.

The genes are TRBV6-6 and TRBJ2-2; TRBD1 matches at 7 bases. This CDR3 contains 15 residues. Germline values: CDR1 MNHNY, CDR2 SVGAGI (reference sequence). Trimming removed 7 bases from V and 1 base from J; junction bases left unmatched: 6. The DNA of the CDR3 is TGTGCCAGCAACACAGGGGCTATGAACACCGGGGAGCTGTTTTTT. Its translation is CASNTGAMNTGELFF.

The gene calls are TRBV12-3 or TRBV12-4 and TRBJ2-5; D call uncertain. The ends were cut back, 3 bases at V and 5 bases at J, with 10 bases in the middle. The CDR3 contains 13 residues. The CDR3 coding sequence is TGTGCCAGCAGTTTCCGAGCTGCGGAGACCCAGTACTTC. Translating gives CASSFRAAETQYF.

This rearrangement joins TRBV11-3 to TRBJ2-1, with D possibly being TRBD1 (6 bases). The V gene lost 3 bases and the J gene lost 8 bases, with 14 bases spanning the gap. Germline CDR1 reads SGHNT; CDR2 reads YENEEA. This CDR3 has 14 residues. As DNA, the CDR3 is TGTGCCAGCAGCTTGGGCCAGGGGCCGGATGAGCAGTTCTTC. Translated, it gives CASSLGQGPDEQFF.

This clone was recorded a few times. The chain employs TRBV13 and TRBJ2-1; TRBD2 aligns across 14 bases. There are 19 residues in the CDR3. Trimming took 1 base from V and 1 from J; bases not matched to a gene: 6. Germline V CDR1 and CDR2: PRHDT, FYEKMQ (reference sequence). In DNA form, the CDR3 reads TGTGCCAGCAGCTTAGCGGTGACTAGCGGGGGGGTGTCCTACAATGAGCAGTTCTTC. Translation gives CASSLAVTSGGVSYNEQFF.

This clone came up once. This chain uses TRBV24-1 with TRBJ1-2, with D maybe TRBD1 (5 bases). Germline assignment: CDR1 KGHDR and CDR2 SFDVKD. V lost 4 bases and J 6 bases, leaving 8 bases between the germline ends. The CDR3 extends over 12 amino acids. The CDR3 sequence is CATSDPGNGYTF. CDR3 DNA sequence: TGTGCCACCAGTGACCCAGGGAATGGCTACACCTTC.

This clone showed up just a few times. The rearrangement joins TRBV9 to TRBJ1-1, with TRBD1 identical over 8 bases. Germline CDR1 SGDLS, CDR2 YYNGEE. With V trimmed by 2 bases and J by 5 bases, 2 bases remained unmatched. This CDR3 comprises 13 residues. Written as DNA, the CDR3 is TGTGCCAGCAGCGTGACAGGGGAGACTGAAGCTTTCTTT. Encoded protein: CASSVTGETEAFF.

The chain joins TRBV5-4 to TRBJ1-2; D is ambiguous. Germline CDR1 SGHNT, CDR2 YYREEE (reference sequence). There are 13 residues in the CDR3. Trimming pared 1 base from V and 1 base from J, leaving 5 bases between. Here the CDR3 DNA reads TGTGCCAGCAGCTTGTTCAATAACTATGGCTACACCTTC. Residues: CASSLFNNYGYTF.

This clone was observed a single time. The chain is built from TRBV5-1 and TRBJ2-7, with D uncertain. There are 12 residues in the CDR3. The V end was cut by 5 bases, the J end by 1 base, with 7 bases between. The germline V gene has CDR1 SGHRS and CDR2 YFSETQ. The chain's CDR3 is CASRSDSYEQYF. The CDR3 DNA follows: TGCGCCAGCAGGTCAGATTCCTACGAGCAGTACTTC.

This rearrangement joins TRBV3-1 (or the pseudogene TRBV3-2) to TRBJ1-5; D might be TRBD1 (6 bases). The CDR3 runs 14 residues. The germline CDR1 and CDR2 sequences are LGHDT and YNNKEL (reference sequence). Deletions cut 3 bases from V and 3 bases from J, with 9 bases between. This CDR3 is CASSHLGANQPQHF. The CDR3 DNA reads TGTGCCAGCAGCCATTTGGGGGCCAATCAGCCCCAGCATTTT.

This clone was picked up a small number of times. The chain is built from TRBV3-1 (or the pseudogene TRBV3-2) and TRBJ2-2; 7 nucleotides align to TRBD1. Trimming at V came to 4 bases and at J to 4 bases, leaving 3 bases not matched to a gene. Germline values: CDR1 LGHDT, CDR2 YNNKEL (reference sequence). This CDR3 spans 14 amino acids. CDR3 nucleotides: TGTGCCAGCAGCCCATACAGGGGCACCGGGGAGCTGTTTTTT. It specifies CASSPYRGTGELFF.

In this sample, this clone turned up a few times. This rearrangement joins TRBV10-1 to TRBJ2-7, with 10 positions matching TRBD2. From germline, CDR1 is WNHNN and CDR2 SYGVQD (reference sequence). J lost 4 bases, V lost 2 bases, and 14 bases had no gene match. This CDR3 contains 18 residues. The CDR3 loop is CASSERPILAGDGYEQYV. In nucleotides, the CDR3 is TGCGCCAGCAGTGAGCGACCTATCCTAGCGGGGGACGGATACGAGCAGTACGTC.

The V call is TRBV25-1, the J call TRBJ1-6; D not certain. CDR1 and CDR2 from the germline V gene are MGHDK and SYGVNS. Trimming stripped 5 bases from V and 5 bases from J, with 13 bases between. The CDR3 runs to 15 residues. Here the CDR3 reads CASSLAGPNNSPLHF. Written as DNA, the CDR3 is TGTGCCAGCAGTCTCGCAGGTCCAAATAATTCACCCCTCCACTTT.